This T cell receptor beta chain came from a study of T-cell reconstitution after alpha-beta-depleted transplantation in children. General study findings and limits: It was reported that alpha-beta T cells came from several hundred expanded graft clones (about two months after transplant). Among T cells one year after transplant, newly produced cells accounted for most counts and diversity. Several patients had high TCRbeta diversity at day 60; it came from surviving recipient T cells and thymic progenitors.

The table lists this clonotype with many counts. Its antigen is as yet unknown. Germline CDR1 and CDR2: MNHEY and SVGAGI. V was pared by 0 bases and J by 2 bases, with 14 bases between. The CDR3 contains 16 residues. Unique molecular identifiers featured in how the TCRbeta library was prepared. TCRdb itself ran the PCR reads through MiXCR, one entry per CDR3 protein. Among 550,000 to 800,000 distinct CDR3 sequences, less than 15% were seen once, and the ten largest hold 0.79%. The chain employs TRBV6-5 and TRBJ2-7; no reliable D call. The material sequenced was PBMCs, taken before TCRalphabeta/CD19-depleted stem cell transplant. This sequence originates from a girl aged 2-15 years with congenital amegakaryocytic thrombocytopenia, due to receive a stem cell transplant. CDR3 loop: CASSYSTVSATYEQYF. The CDR3, as DNA: TGTGCCAGCAGTTACTCGACGGTATCAGCGACCTACGAGCAGTACTTC.